These T cell receptor beta chains were read from a single sample in a study of PD-1 blockade in classical Hodgkin lymphoma. Measured with immunoSEQ multiplex PCR; TCRdb has only the in-frame clones, and not every one. The repertoire holds 150,000 or so clones, with nearly 80% as singletons. The sample in question was peripheral blood mononuclear cells (PBMCs), obtained before the second cycle of nivolumab. The receptor source for this set is a human donor with classical Hodgkin lymphoma. Both conserved end residues are part of each CDR3. The order of the fields is V gene, clone size, J gene, D gene, CDR3 DNA, CDR3 protein. A D gene is named only where the DNA matches it firmly. A row's size may be missing; if present it is once, few, many or a size class.

v_call: TRBV5-4
clone_size: NA
j_call: TRBJ2-1
d_call: TRBD2
cdr3_nt: TGTGCCAGCAGCTTTCCCCCTAGCGGGACCTTCGATGAGCAGTTCTTC
cdr3_aa: CASSFPPSGTFDEQFF

v_call: TRBV11-2
clone_size: NA
j_call: TRBJ2-7
d_call: TRBD1
cdr3_nt: TGTGCCAGCAGCTTAGTCTCCGGGACAGGGTACGAGCAGTACTTC
cdr3_aa: CASSLVSGTGYEQYF

v_call: TRBV5-1
clone_size: NA
j_call: TRBJ1-1
d_call: NA
cdr3_nt: TGCGCCAGCAGCCCGATCTGGATGAACACTGAAGCTTTCTTT
cdr3_aa: CASSPIWMNTEAFF

v_call: TRBV6-5
clone_size: NA
j_call: TRBJ1-1
d_call: TRBD1
cdr3_nt: TGTGCCAGCAGTTACTTACAGGGGGGTAACACTGAAGCTTTCTTT
cdr3_aa: CASSYLQGGNTEAFF

v_call: TRBV18
clone_size: NA
j_call: TRBJ1-1
d_call: TRBD1
cdr3_nt: TGTGCCAGCTTAGCCGACAGGGGATACACTGAAGCTTTCTTT
cdr3_aa: CASLADRGYTEAFF

v_call: TRBV10-1
clone_size: NA
j_call: TRBJ2-5
d_call: TRBD1
cdr3_nt: TGCGCCAGCAGTGAGTTCGGTTCCGGGACAGGGCAAGAGACCCAGTACTTC
cdr3_aa: CASSEFGSGTGQETQYF

v_call: TRBV5-8
clone_size: NA
j_call: TRBJ2-5
d_call: NA
cdr3_nt: TGTGCCAGCAGCCGGCAAGGGGGGATGGTAGAGACCCAGTACTTC
cdr3_aa: CASSRQGGMVETQYF

v_call: TRBV27
clone_size: NA
j_call: TRBJ2-3
d_call: TRBD2
cdr3_nt: TGTGCCAGCACCCCCGTGGGCGGGGGGGCCGGGAGAGATACGCAGTATTTT
cdr3_aa: CASTPVGGGAGRDTQYF

v_call: TRBV4-3
clone_size: NA
j_call: TRBJ1-2
d_call: NA
cdr3_nt: TGCGCCAGCAGCCAGAGCAGGGCTAACTATGGCTACACCTTC
cdr3_aa: CASSQSRANYGYTF

v_call: TRBV28
clone_size: NA
j_call: TRBJ2-1
d_call: TRBD1
cdr3_nt: TGTGCCAGCAGTCCAGGGGGCACTCGAAGAAATGAGCAGTTCTTC
cdr3_aa: CASSPGGTRRNEQFF

v_call: TRBV29-1
clone_size: NA
j_call: TRBJ2-3
d_call: NA
cdr3_nt: TGCAGCGTTCCCATATTCGATAGCACAGATACGCAGTATTTT
cdr3_aa: CSVPIFDSTDTQYF

v_call: TRBV10-3
clone_size: NA
j_call: TRBJ1-1
d_call: NA
cdr3_nt: TGTGCCATCAGTGAGGGGGGGGGATATGACACTGAAGCTTTCTTT
cdr3_aa: CAISEGGGYDTEAFF

v_call: TRBV7-8
clone_size: NA
j_call: TRBJ1-2
d_call: NA
cdr3_nt: TGTGCCAGCAGCGTCAGCCTTGAACCTTATGGCTACACCTTC
cdr3_aa: CASSVSLEPYGYTF

v_call: TRBV9
clone_size: NA
j_call: TRBJ2-1
d_call: TRBD2
cdr3_nt: TGTGCCAGCAGCGTGCGGACTAGCGGATACAATGAGCAGTTCTTC
cdr3_aa: CASSVRTSGYNEQFF

v_call: TRBV19
clone_size: NA
j_call: TRBJ1-6
d_call: TRBD1
cdr3_nt: TGTGCCAGTAGTAGGTACCGGGACAGTGATTCACCCCTCCACTTT
cdr3_aa: CASSRYRDSDSPLHF

v_call: TRBV7-2
clone_size: NA
j_call: TRBJ2-3
d_call: TRBD1
cdr3_nt: TGTGCCAAAGTTGGACAGGGCACAGATACGCAGTATTTT
cdr3_aa: CAKVGQGTDTQYF

v_call: TRBV7-2
clone_size: once
j_call: TRBJ2-7
d_call: NA
cdr3_nt: TGTGCCAGCAGCTTTACAGCAACTACCTACGAGCAGTACTTC
cdr3_aa: CASSFTATTYEQYF

v_call: TRBV20-1
clone_size: NA
j_call: TRBJ2-1
d_call: NA
cdr3_nt: TGCAGTGCTAGAACCAACAATGAGCAGTTCTTC
cdr3_aa: CSARTNNEQFF

v_call: TRBV7-8
clone_size: NA
j_call: TRBJ2-3
d_call: NA
cdr3_nt: TGTGCCAGCAGCTCTGGTCTTCGGGGTACGCAGTATTTT
cdr3_aa: CASSSGLRGTQYF

v_call: TRBV10-3
clone_size: once
j_call: TRBJ1-6
d_call: TRBD1
cdr3_nt: TGTGCCATCAGTGAGTCGATTGGCCGGACAGGGACGAATTCACCCCTCCACTTT
cdr3_aa: CAISESIGRTGTNSPLHF

v_call: TRBV12-5
clone_size: NA
j_call: TRBJ1-6
d_call: NA
cdr3_nt: TGTGCTAGTGGTTTAGGAGGGAGAAACTCACCCCTCCACTTT
cdr3_aa: CASGLGGRNSPLHF

v_call: TRBV9
clone_size: few
j_call: TRBJ2-1
d_call: TRBD2
cdr3_nt: TGTGCCAGCAGCTTAGCGGGGGGGACCTACAATGAGCAGTTCTTC
cdr3_aa: CASSLAGGTYNEQFF

v_call: TRBV15
clone_size: NA
j_call: TRBJ2-2
d_call: NA
cdr3_nt: TGTGCCACCAGCAGGGAGTCGGTTGGCGGGGAGCTGTTTTTT
cdr3_aa: CATSRESVGGELFF

v_call: TRBV28
clone_size: NA
j_call: TRBJ1-1
d_call: TRBD1
cdr3_nt: TGTGCCAGCAGTTTACGAACAGGGGCAGGGAACACTGAAGCTTTCTTT
cdr3_aa: CASSLRTGAGNTEAFF

v_call: TRBV7-9
clone_size: once
j_call: TRBJ1-5
d_call: NA
cdr3_nt: TGTGCCAGCAGCTTAGAAGTTAGCAATCAGCCCCAGCATTTT
cdr3_aa: CASSLEVSNQPQHF

v_call: TRBV2
clone_size: few
j_call: TRBJ1-5
d_call: NA
cdr3_nt: TGTGCCAGCAGTGGTACTCTTCAGCCCCAGCATTTT
cdr3_aa: CASSGTLQPQHF

v_call: TRBV7-2
clone_size: NA
j_call: TRBJ2-7
d_call: NA
cdr3_nt: TGTGCCAGCAGCCCCCGGCGAAGCTCCTACGAGCAGTACTTC
cdr3_aa: CASSPRRSSYEQYF

v_call: TRBV4-2
clone_size: NA
j_call: TRBJ1-2
d_call: NA
cdr3_nt: TGTGCCAGCAGCCAAGATCAATATGGCTACACCTTC
cdr3_aa: CASSQDQYGYTF

v_call: TRBV6-5
clone_size: NA
j_call: TRBJ2-7
d_call: NA
cdr3_nt: TGTGCCAGCAGGCGGTGGGAGTCCTCCTACGAGCAGTACTTC
cdr3_aa: CASRRWESSYEQYF

v_call: TRBV19
clone_size: NA
j_call: TRBJ2-7
d_call: NA
cdr3_nt: TGTGCCAGTAGTATAGAGCCTCCCGACAGAGACTACGAGCAGTACTTC
cdr3_aa: CASSIEPPDRDYEQYF

v_call: TRBV6-1
clone_size: NA
j_call: TRBJ2-7
d_call: NA
cdr3_nt: TGTGCCAGCAGGGGGCGGGCCAGCTCCTACGAGCAGTACTTC
cdr3_aa: CASRGRASSYEQYF

v_call: TRBV27
clone_size: few
j_call: TRBJ1-1
d_call: NA
cdr3_nt: TGTGCCAGCGACCTAAGGGGGGGCCCTGAAGCTTTCTTT
cdr3_aa: CASDLRGGPEAFF

v_call: TRBV9
clone_size: NA
j_call: TRBJ1-1
d_call: NA
cdr3_nt: TGTGCCAGCAGCGCCATTGGGGGTAGCACTGAAGCTTTCTTT
cdr3_aa: CASSAIGGSTEAFF

v_call: TRBV2
clone_size: few
j_call: TRBJ2-7
d_call: TRBD1
cdr3_nt: TGTGCCAGCAGTGAACTCGGGACAGGGTATCGCGAGCAGTACTTC
cdr3_aa: CASSELGTGYREQYF

v_call: TRBV27
clone_size: few
j_call: TRBJ2-7
d_call: TRBD1
cdr3_nt: TGTGCCAGCAGTTTATTCTGGCAGGGGGTCTTACGGCAGTACTTC
cdr3_aa: CASSLFWQGVLRQYF

v_call: TRBV5-4
clone_size: NA
j_call: TRBJ2-1
d_call: NA
cdr3_nt: TGTGCCAGCAGCATTTGGGGAGCGGGTCTGATCTCCTACAATGAGCAGTTCTTC
cdr3_aa: CASSIWGAGLISYNEQFF

v_call: TRBV11-1
clone_size: NA
j_call: TRBJ2-7
d_call: TRBD1
cdr3_nt: TGTGCCAGCAGCAAAACAGGGGGTTTAGCCTACGAGCAGTACTTC
cdr3_aa: CASSKTGGLAYEQYF

v_call: TRBV9
clone_size: NA
j_call: TRBJ2-2
d_call: NA
cdr3_nt: TGTGCCAGCAGCGTAACGACAGGTCCCAACACCGGGGAGCTGTTTTTT
cdr3_aa: CASSVTTGPNTGELFF

v_call: TRBV6-5
clone_size: few
j_call: TRBJ2-2
d_call: NA
cdr3_nt: TGTGCCAGCAGGGAGAGAACCGGGGAGCTGTTTTTT
cdr3_aa: CASRERTGELFF

v_call: TRBV19
clone_size: NA
j_call: TRBJ1-2
d_call: NA
cdr3_nt: TGTGCCAGTAGTCCAATTTGGTCTCCTAACTATGGCTACACCTTC
cdr3_aa: CASSPIWSPNYGYTF

v_call: TRBV4-1
clone_size: few
j_call: TRBJ1-5
d_call: NA
cdr3_nt: TGCGCCAGCAGCCAAGCGTCCGGGTTGTCCACCCAACAGCCCCAGCATTTT
cdr3_aa: CASSQASGLSTQQPQHF

v_call: TRBV6-6
clone_size: NA
j_call: TRBJ1-6
d_call: NA
cdr3_nt: TGTGCCAGCAGGGCCCAGGGAGGTTATAATTCACCCCTCCACTTT
cdr3_aa: CASRAQGGYNSPLHF

v_call: TRBV27
clone_size: NA
j_call: TRBJ1-1
d_call: TRBD1
cdr3_nt: TGTGCCAGCAGTAAACCACCGGGACAGGGGCCCACTGAAGCTTTCTTT
cdr3_aa: CASSKPPGQGPTEAFF

v_call: TRBV9
clone_size: NA
j_call: TRBJ2-1
d_call: NA
cdr3_nt: TGTGCCAGCAGCGTAGACAAGTACAATGAGCAGTTCTTC
cdr3_aa: CASSVDKYNEQFF

v_call: TRBV6-5
clone_size: NA
j_call: TRBJ2-1
d_call: NA
cdr3_nt: TGTGCCAGCAGTAGGGCCGGGACTTCTGGACAGTTCTTC
cdr3_aa: CASSRAGTSGQFF

v_call: TRBV6-5
clone_size: NA
j_call: TRBJ1-2
d_call: NA
cdr3_nt: TGCTTTTCTAAGGGGGCTAACTATGGCTACACCTTC
cdr3_aa: CFSKGANYGYTF

v_call: TRBV27
clone_size: once
j_call: TRBJ1-3
d_call: NA
cdr3_nt: TGTGCCAGCCACCCACTCGGGATCGGGACAACCTCTGGAAACACCATATATTTT
cdr3_aa: CASHPLGIGTTSGNTIYF

v_call: TRBV7-6
clone_size: once
j_call: TRBJ2-2
d_call: NA
cdr3_nt: TGTGCCAGCAGCCCCGGCCGTGGGGAGCTGTTTTTT
cdr3_aa: CASSPGRGELFF

v_call: TRBV5-6
clone_size: NA
j_call: TRBJ1-2
d_call: NA
cdr3_nt: TGTGCCAGCAGCTTTGGTGTCTATGGCTACACCTTC
cdr3_aa: CASSFGVYGYTF

v_call: TRBV12-5
clone_size: NA
j_call: TRBJ1-1
d_call: TRBD1
cdr3_nt: TGTGCTAGTGGTTTGGTACGAGGACAGGGTGAAGCTTTCTTT
cdr3_aa: CASGLVRGQGEAFF